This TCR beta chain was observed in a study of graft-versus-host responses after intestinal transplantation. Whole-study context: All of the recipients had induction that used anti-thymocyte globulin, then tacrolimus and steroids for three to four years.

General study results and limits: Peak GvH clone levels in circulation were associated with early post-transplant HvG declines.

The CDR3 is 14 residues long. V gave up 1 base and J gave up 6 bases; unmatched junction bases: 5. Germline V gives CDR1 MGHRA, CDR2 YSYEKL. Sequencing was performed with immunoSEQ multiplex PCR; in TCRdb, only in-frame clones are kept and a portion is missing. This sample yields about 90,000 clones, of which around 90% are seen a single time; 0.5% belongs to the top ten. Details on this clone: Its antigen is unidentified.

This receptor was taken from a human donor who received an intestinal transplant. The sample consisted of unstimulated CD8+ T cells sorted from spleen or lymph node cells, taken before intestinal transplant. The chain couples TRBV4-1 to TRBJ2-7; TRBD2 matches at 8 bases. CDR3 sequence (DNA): TGCGCCAGCAGCCAAGGGGCTAGCGGGTTCGAGCAGTACTTC. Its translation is CASSQGASGFEQYF.